The T cell receptor (beta chain) under discussion was sequenced for a study of beta chain features in type 1 diabetes. Study observations and caveats: Type 1 diabetes patients showed a moderate but significant shortening of TCRB CDR3s in all four CD4+ subsets. Any PCR bias toward short templates would affect both groups alike. The VDJ junctions of type 1 diabetes patients carried fewer insertions and more deletions.

To note about this clone: Its target is unknown.

This CDR3 comprises 15 residues. Trimming pared 0 bases from V and 4 bases from J, leaving 12 bases between. Germline lookup yields CDR1 MNHNY and CDR2 SVGAGI (reference sequence). Reverse transcription of all isolated RNA meant that expressed TCRB transcripts were sequenced. Sequenced by immunoSEQ multiplex PCR; TCRdb stores in-frame clones only, minus some. The sample consists of hundreds of thousands of clones, 15% to 20% of them appearing once. Central memory, naive, regulatory and stem cell-like memory CD4+ cells were sorted by CD45RO/CCR7/CD25/CD127/CD95/CD27. The chain carries TRBV6-6 and TRBJ1-1; D possibly corresponds to TRBD1 (5 bases). Sequences were obtained from naive CD4+ T cells from blood. This TCR was sampled from a woman aged 18-29 years in good health. This CDR3 is CASSYSAGLRTEAFF. As DNA, the CDR3 is TGTGCCAGCAGTTACTCAGCAGGGTTGCGCACTGAAGCTTTCTTT.